The next 32 T cell receptor beta chains were all read from a single sample in a study of blood T cell repertoires in COVID-19. Here immunoSEQ multiplex PCR was the method, and the copy in TCRdb shows in-frame clones only, minus some. The sample shows approximately 480,000 clones, about 85% of them seen only once. Sample: PBMCs or T cells enriched from blood (not recorded which). The receptors here all came from a woman younger than 30 who had recovered from COVID-19.

This rearrangement joins TRBV19 to TRBJ1-1, with TRBD1 matching 7 bases. With 5 bases clipped from V and 8 bases from J, the junction kept 11 bases outside the gene matches. The germline V gene has CDR1 LNHDA and CDR2 SQIVND (reference sequence). The CDR3 covers 14 residues. The CDR3 DNA reads as TGTGCCAGTAGTCCTGACAGGGAGCGCAAGGAAGCTTTCTTT. Translated, it gives CASSPDRERKEAFF.

This clone has a single count. V and J are TRBV5-6 and TRBJ1-5; TRBD1 is a possible D gene (5 bases). The V end was cut by 2 bases, the J end by 8 bases, with 11 bases between. The length of the CDR3 is 13 residues. Germline assignment: CDR1 SGHDT and CDR2 YYEEEE. The CDR3 spells CASSFYGGEPQHF. For the CDR3, the DNA is TGTGCCAGCAGCTTTTACGGGGGGGAGCCCCAGCATTTT.

The J gene is TRBJ2-5, the V gene TRBV11-2; 7 bases align to TRBD1. There are 15 residues in the CDR3. V shed 4 bases, J shed 1 base, and the junction held 6 bases outside the gene matches. The germline gives CDR1 SGHAT, CDR2 FQNNGV. The CDR3 nucleotides read TGTGCCAGCAGCTCGATCGACAGGGTCCAAGAGACCCAGTACTTC. Translated, it gives CASSSIDRVQETQYF.

In DNA, the CDR3 is TGTGCCAGCAGCTTAAGACAGAAATTAGAGCAGTACTTC. This sequence encodes CASSLRQKLEQYF. The J gene is TRBJ2-7, the V gene TRBV16, with a possible D match to TRBD1 (5 bases). CDR1 is KGHSY and CDR2 is FQNENV in the germline V gene. The length of the CDR3 is 13 residues. V was trimmed by 5 bases and J by 7 bases, leaving 15 bases between them.

The chain couples TRBV30 to TRBJ2-1, with TRBD1 as a possible D gene (5 bases). The CDR3 consists of 14 residues. Germline assignment: CDR1 GTSNPN and CDR2 SVGIG (reference sequence). Trimming left V 2 bases short and J 4 bases short, with 12 bases between. The DNA of the CDR3 is TGTGCCTGGAGTATAAGGGGCCTATACAATGAGCAGTTCTTC. As protein: CAWSIRGLYNEQFF.

The V call is TRBV24-1, the J call TRBJ2-5; D is unresolved. The CDR3 sequence is 15 residues long. The germline V gene encodes CDR1 KGHDR and CDR2 SFDVKD. V was clipped by 4 bases and J by 0 bases, with 11 bases between them. The CDR3 region has the DNA TGTGCCACCAGTGACTCGACAAAGGACCAAGAGACCCAGTACTTC. Translation: CATSDSTKDQETQYF.

The V and J genes are TRBV27 and TRBJ1-1; D is ambiguous. Trimming stripped 3 bases from V and 7 bases from J, with 27 bases between. The CDR3 covers 18 residues. CDR1 is MNHEY and CDR2 is SMNVEV in the germline V gene (reference sequence). The CDR3 is CASSLGRGIRQEGFEAFF. CDR3 sequence (DNA): TGTGCCAGCAGTTTGGGAAGAGGGATCAGACAAGAGGGATTTGAAGCTTTCTTT.

This clone was seen once. This chain joins TRBV29-1 and TRBJ2-7, with TRBD2 matching 14 bases. The germline gives CDR1 SQVTM, CDR2 ANQGSEA. The CDR3 runs to 13 residues. The J segment lost 4 bases and the V segment lost 6 bases, leaving 2 bases of the junction unmatched. CDR3 coding DNA: TGCAGCGTCGGGACTAGCGGGGGTTACGAGCAGTACTTC. Protein sequence: CSVGTSGGYEQYF.

The chain employs TRBV30 and TRBJ2-7; 12 bases fit TRBD2. The CDR3 contains 16 residues. The germline CDR1 and CDR2 sequences are GTSNPN and SVGIG (reference sequence). V lost 6 bases to trimming and J lost 3 bases; unmatched junction nucleotides: 12. The CDR3 sequence is CACYPGLAGGHYEQYF. As DNA, the CDR3 is TGTGCCTGCTACCCGGGACTAGCGGGCGGGCACTACGAGCAGTACTTC.

The J gene is TRBJ2-2, the V gene TRBV6-5, with TRBD1 matching over 7 bases. V was clipped by 8 bases and J by 1 base; unmatched bases: 4. The CDR3 length is 14 residues. Germline loops: CDR1 MNHEY, CDR2 SVGAGI. CDR3 in amino acids: CASERGRNTGELFF. In DNA, the CDR3 is TGTGCCAGCGAGAGGGGGCGGAACACCGGGGAGCTGTTTTTT.

This chain connects TRBV5-1 to TRBJ1-6, with 10 bases lining up with TRBD1. Germline V gives CDR1 SGHRS, CDR2 YFSETQ. The CDR3 is made up of 11 amino acids. With 4 bases clipped from V and 16 bases from J, the junction kept 2 bases outside the gene matches. The CDR3 nucleotides are TGCGCCAGCAGCGGGGGACAGGGGCTCCACTTT. As protein: CASSGGQGLHF.

The chain combines TRBV7-2 with TRBJ2-5; 8 bases map to TRBD2. Germline V gives CDR1 SGHTA, CDR2 FQGNSA. The CDR3 is made up of 16 amino acids. Unmatched junction bases numbered 15, after V lost 5 bases and J lost 7 bases. CDR3 bases: TGTGCCAGCAGCCTTACCCCGGGACTAGTGTCGGGGACCCAGTACTTC. Encoded protein: CASSLTPGLVSGTQYF.

This chain connects TRBV6-2 or TRBV6-3 to TRBJ2-7; TRBD1 agrees at 8 bases. Germline values: CDR1 MNHEY, CDR2 SVGEGT. The trim removed 6 bases at V and 3 bases at J, leaving 13 bases unmatched. The CDR3 is 16 residues long. CDR3 in DNA: TGTGCCAGCAGCCCCATCACAGGGGGGTTTCACTACGAGCAGTACTTC. As protein: CASSPITGGFHYEQYF.

The gene calls are TRBV28 and TRBJ1-5; D is undetermined. This CDR3 is 14 amino acids long. Germline CDR1 MDHEN, CDR2 SYDVKM. The V and J ends lost 5 bases and 9 bases respectively, with 17 bases between them. CDR3 sequence (DNA): TGTGCCAGCAGTGCTGATTCTAGCGAGGGGCCCCAGCATTTT. Translation gives CASSADSSEGPQHF.

The J gene is TRBJ2-2, the V gene TRBV20-1; 7 bases are a match to TRBD2. The CDR3 loop spans 12 amino acids. From germline, CDR1 is DFQATT and CDR2 SNEGSKA (reference sequence). After removal of 3 bases from V and 8 bases from J, the junction contained 3 bases not matched to a gene. The CDR3 loop reads CSASRGEGELFF. The CDR3 bases are TGCAGTGCTAGTCGGGGGGAAGGGGAGCTGTTTTTT.

The V call is TRBV7-2, the J call TRBJ1-4, with TRBD1 matching over 12 bases. Germline V gene data show CDR1 as SGHTA and CDR2 as FQGNSA. This CDR3 contains 18 residues. V was pared by 5 bases and J by 6 bases, with 13 bases of the junction left unmatched. The CDR3 protein is CASSIRGTGGAGYEKLFF. DNA of the CDR3: TGTGCCAGCAGCATAAGGGGGACAGGGGGCGCCGGATATGAAAAACTGTTTTTT.

The rearrangement uses TRBV19 and TRBJ1-5; 7 positions agree with TRBD1. Germline CDR1 reads LNHDA; CDR2 reads SQIVND (reference sequence). Trimming cost V 3 bases and J 7 bases; bases outside gene matches: 9. The CDR3 is 15 residues long. The CDR3 protein is CASSIQKGAGQPQHF. The CDR3 DNA is TGTGCCAGTAGTATTCAGAAGGGGGCCGGCCAGCCCCAGCATTTT. The entire variable domain, with the rest obtained from reference TRBV19 and TRBJ1-5, is as follows: DGGITQSPKYLFRKEGQNVTLSCEQNLNHDAMYWYRQDPGQGLRLIYYSQIVNDFQKGDIAEGYSVSREKKESFPLTVTSAQKNPTAFYLCASSIQKGAGQPQHFGDGTRLSIL.

In this sample, this clone turned up once. V gene TRBV7-2 combines with J gene TRBJ2-5; TRBD1 is a possible D gene (5 bases). CDR1 is SGHTA and CDR2 is FQGNSA in the germline V gene. V was trimmed by 1 base and J by 0 bases, leaving 6 bases between them. CDR3 length: 14 amino acids. CDR3 loop: CASSLGGNQETQYF. The CDR3 DNA reads as TGTGCCAGCAGCTTAGGGGGCAACCAAGAGACCCAGTACTTC. The variable domain in full, completed from reference TRBV7-2 and TRBJ2-5, reads GAGVSQSPSNKVTEKGKDVELRCDPISGHTALYWYRQSLGQGLEFLIYFQGNSAPDKSGLPSDRFSAERTGGSVSTLTIQRTQQEDSAVYLCASSLGGNQETQYFGPGTRLLVL.

The chain combines TRBV6-5 with TRBJ1-2, with 11 bases aligning to TRBD1. The V gene's germline CDR1 is MNHEY and CDR2 SVGAGI. Losses at the gene ends were 8 bases for V and 7 bases for J; bases not matched to a gene: 6. CDR3 length: 13 amino acids. CDR3 residues: CASRRGQGVGYTF. The CDR3 nucleotides read TGTGCCAGCCGGAGGGGACAGGGGGTTGGCTACACCTTC.

The chain has TRBV6-6 and TRBJ1-5; D gene unclear. The CDR3 is made up of 11 amino acids. CDR1 is MNHNY, CDR2 SVGAGI, per germline (reference sequence). V was cut by 6 bases and J by 5 bases, with 5 bases left in between. The CDR3 DNA reads as TGTGCCAGCAGGTCGGATCAGCCCCAGCATTTT. This codes for CASRSDQPQHF.

This chain connects TRBV7-9 to TRBJ1-1, with a tentative D call TRBD1 (6 bases). Trimming removed 7 bases at V and 2 bases at J, with 11 bases between. There are 13 residues in the CDR3. Germline loops: CDR1 SEHNR, CDR2 FQNEAQ (reference sequence). CDR3 loop: CASKLQGNTEAFF. The CDR3 DNA follows: TGTGCCAGCAAATTACAGGGAAACACTGAAGCTTTCTTT.

The chain couples TRBV30 to TRBJ1-1; D uncertain. Trimming removed 0 bases from V and 1 base from J, with 12 bases in between. This CDR3 contains 15 residues. Germline V gene lookup returns CDR1 GTSNPN and CDR2 SVGIG (reference sequence). The CDR3 sequence: CAWSVLQHANTEAFF. DNA for the CDR3: TGTGCCTGGAGTGTTTTGCAACACGCGAACACTGAAGCTTTCTTT.

The V call is TRBV5-6, the J call TRBJ2-2; possibly TRBD1 for D (5 bases). Between the trimmed V and J ends, which lost 0 bases and 5 bases, there was a span of 11 bases. CDR3 length: 15 residues. The germline V gene has CDR1 SGHDT and CDR2 YYEEEE. The CDR3 sequence: CASSLEAGRTGELFF. Written as DNA, the CDR3 is TGTGCCAGCAGCTTGGAGGCAGGGCGAACCGGGGAGCTGTTTTTT.

The genes are TRBV5-4 and TRBJ2-6, with TRBD1 as a possible D gene (5 bases). Germline lookup yields CDR1 SGHNT and CDR2 YYREEE (reference sequence). The CDR3 consists of 15 residues. Trimming cost V 4 bases and J 0 bases, with 8 bases left between them. DNA of the CDR3: TGTGCCAGCAGCACCCAGGGCTCTGGGGCCAACGTCCTGACTTTC. Amino acids: CASSTQGSGANVLTF.

About this clone: The sample holds other DNA sequences that translate to the same CDR3. V is TRBV13 and J is TRBJ1-1; 9 positions agree with TRBD1. V lost 5 bases, J lost 5 bases, and 6 bases stayed unmatched. The CDR3 consists of 14 residues. Germline assignment: CDR1 PRHDT and CDR2 FYEKMQ (reference sequence). The CDR3 nucleotides are TGTGCCAGCAGCCCTAGACAGGGGGAAACTGAAGCTTTCTTT. Its protein is CASSPRQGETEAFF.

This rearrangement joins TRBV7-9 to TRBJ1-3; no firm D call. CDR1 and CDR2 (germline): SEHNR, FQNEAQ (reference sequence). V shed 1 base and J shed 4 bases, with 5 bases lying between them. CDR3 length equals 13 residues. The DNA for the CDR3 is TGTGCCAGCAGCTTAGAACAGGGAAACACCATATATTTT. Translating it yields CASSLEQGNTIYF.

This sequence joins TRBV7-9 and TRBJ2-3, with 7 bases identical to TRBD1. V shed 2 bases and J 0 bases; nucleotides not matched to a gene: 11. CDR3 length: 18 residues. Germline V CDR1 and CDR2: SEHNR, FQNEAQ (reference sequence). The CDR3 DNA follows: TGTGCCAGCAGCTTATCAGGGGACAGCTTTTCTAGCACAGATACGCAGTATTTT. Its protein is CASSLSGDSFSSTDTQYF.

V gene TRBV19 combines with J gene TRBJ1-2; 8 nucleotides agree with TRBD1. Trimming at V came to 6 bases and at J to 6 bases, leaving 6 bases not matched to a gene. The CDR3 sequence is 13 residues long. Germline loops: CDR1 LNHDA, CDR2 SQIVND (reference sequence). The CDR3 DNA follows: TGTGCCAGTAGCATATTGACAGGGGATGGCTACACCTTC. Protein: CASSILTGDGYTF.

The V call is TRBV4-1, the J call TRBJ1-1; D call uncertain. Trimming took 6 bases from V and 1 from J, leaving 18 bases between them. The germline gives CDR1 MGHRA, CDR2 YSYEKL. This CDR3 spans 16 amino acids. CDR3 amino acids: CASSQPITGGNTEAFF. The CDR3 DNA reads TGCGCCAGCAGTCAGCCTATCACGGGTGGGAACACTGAAGCTTTCTTT.

The V and J genes are TRBV13 and TRBJ1-1; no clear D gene. CDR3 length equals 13 residues. V lost 0 bases and J lost 2, with 4 bases in between. The germline V gene encodes CDR1 PRHDT and CDR2 FYEKMQ (reference sequence). In DNA, the CDR3 is TGTGCCAGCAGCTTAGGACTCAACACTGAAGCTTTCTTT. Translation gives CASSLGLNTEAFF.

The CDR3 DNA reads TGTGCCAGCAGCTTAGGTACAGGGATGAACACTGAAGCTTTCTTT. Translation gives CASSLGTGMNTEAFF. The J gene is TRBJ1-1, the V gene TRBV7-9; tentative D call: TRBD1 (6 bases). V was trimmed by 1 base and J by 0 bases, leaving 9 bases between them. CDR3 size: 15 residues. Germline assignment: CDR1 SEHNR and CDR2 FQNEAQ (reference sequence).

This clone was seen just once. The chain combines TRBV5-1 with TRBJ2-3; TRBD2 aligns across 13 bases. CDR1 is SGHRS and CDR2 is YFSETQ in the germline V gene. The CDR3 length is 16 residues. The junction had 8 bases not matched to a gene; V was cut back by 7 bases and J by 3 bases. In nucleotides, the CDR3 is TGCGCCAGCTCCCGGCAGGGACTAGCGGGGACAGATACGCAGTATTTT. Translating gives CASSRQGLAGTDTQYF.